This paragraph reports one T cell receptor beta chain. The antigen is not known. The PCR contained 60 Vbeta and 13 Jbeta primers. Measured with immunoSEQ multiplex PCR; TCRdb has only the in-frame clones, and not every one. Of 150,000 to 180,000 clones detected, approximately 80% appear once; the ten largest clones hold over 10%. Deletions cut 5 bases from V and 6 bases from J, with 23 bases between. The CDR3 totals 17 residues. Germline assignment: CDR1 MNHEY and CDR2 SMNVEV (reference sequence). This sample was taken from a study of cytomegalovirus exposure and HLA in healthy donors. Study-level points and caveats: According to a later analysis, most TCR beta chains associated with CMV appeared HLA-restricted. Relative to the approximately 660-donor mean, N-insertions were reportedly fewer in an Asian-associated ancestry cluster in a later analysis. In a later analysis, a missense DCLRE1C variant was linked to TCR beta V- and J-gene trimming. Some TCR beta chains (approximately 180 of them) were listed as cytomegalovirus-associated.

The clonotype originates from a man between 25 and 39 years old in good health and CMV-seropositive. The chain has TRBV27 and TRBJ1-5; weak D call: TRBD1 (6 bases). The sample consisted of PBMCs. CDR3 loop: CASSRIFVGAAGQPQHF. The CDR3 coding sequence is TGTGCCAGCAGTCGTATCTTCGTGGGGGCCGCGGGTCAGCCCCAGCATTTT.